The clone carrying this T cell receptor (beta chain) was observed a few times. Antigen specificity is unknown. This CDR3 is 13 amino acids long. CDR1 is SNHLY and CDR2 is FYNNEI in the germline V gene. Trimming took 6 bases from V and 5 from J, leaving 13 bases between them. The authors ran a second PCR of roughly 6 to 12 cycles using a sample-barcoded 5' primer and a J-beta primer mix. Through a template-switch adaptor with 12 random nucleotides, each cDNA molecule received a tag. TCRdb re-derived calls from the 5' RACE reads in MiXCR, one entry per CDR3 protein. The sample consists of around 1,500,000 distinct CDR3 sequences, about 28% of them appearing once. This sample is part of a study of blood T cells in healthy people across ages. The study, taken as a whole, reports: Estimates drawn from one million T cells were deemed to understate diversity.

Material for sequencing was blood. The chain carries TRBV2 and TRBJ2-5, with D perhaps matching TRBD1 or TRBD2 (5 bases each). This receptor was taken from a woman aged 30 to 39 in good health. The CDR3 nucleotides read TGTGCCAGCAGACGCAGGGACCTGGAGACCCAGTACTTC. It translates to CASRRRDLETQYF.